What follows is one TCR beta chain and its context. The antigen is not known. This sample was taken from a study of cytotoxic CD8 clonotypes in ibrutinib-treated CLL. Study-level results: Patients showed higher baseline clonality than age-matched healthy donors, and it tracked circulating CD8+ T-cell counts.

CDR1 is SGHAT, CDR2 FQNNGV, per germline. The CDR3 is 17 residues long. V was pared by 1 base and J by 0 bases, with 13 bases between. Produced via immunoSEQ multiplex PCR; TCRdb's table is partial and in-frame only. The sample lists some 300,000 clones; more than 65% were seen once. The sample in question was PBMCs, obtained before ibrutinib treatment. The source of this sequence is a human donor with chronic lymphocytic leukemia. The genes are TRBV11-2 and TRBJ1-3; no clear D. The CDR3 coding sequence is TGTGCCAGCAGCTTAGTGGCTCCGATCTACTCTGGAAACACCATATATTTT. It translates to CASSLVAPIYSGNTIYF.